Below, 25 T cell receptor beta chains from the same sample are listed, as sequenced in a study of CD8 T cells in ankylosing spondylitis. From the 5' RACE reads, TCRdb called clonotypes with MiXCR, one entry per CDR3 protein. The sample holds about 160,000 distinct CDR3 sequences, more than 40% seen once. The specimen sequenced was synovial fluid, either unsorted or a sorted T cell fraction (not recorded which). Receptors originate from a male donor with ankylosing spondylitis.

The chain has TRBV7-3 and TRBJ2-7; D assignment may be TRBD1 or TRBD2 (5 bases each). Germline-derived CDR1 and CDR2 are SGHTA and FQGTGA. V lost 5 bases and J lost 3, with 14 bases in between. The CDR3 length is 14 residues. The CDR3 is CASSQGPENYEQYF. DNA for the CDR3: TGTGCCAGCAGCCAGGGACCTGAAAACTACGAGCAGTACTTC. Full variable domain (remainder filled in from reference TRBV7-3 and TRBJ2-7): GAGVSQTPSNKVTEKGKYVELRCDPISGHTALYWYRQSLGQGPEFLIYFQGTGAADDSGLPNDRFFAVRPEGSVSTLKIQRTERGDSAVYLCASSQGPENYEQYFGPGTRLTVT.

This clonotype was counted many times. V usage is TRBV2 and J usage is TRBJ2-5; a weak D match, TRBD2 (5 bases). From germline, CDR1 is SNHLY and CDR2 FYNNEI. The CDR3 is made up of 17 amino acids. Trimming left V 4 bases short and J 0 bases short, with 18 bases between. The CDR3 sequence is CASSGGPGEMDQETQYF. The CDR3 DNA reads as TGTGCCAGCAGTGGCGGACCCGGGGAGATGGACCAAGAGACCCAGTACTTC. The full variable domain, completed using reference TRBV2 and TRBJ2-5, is EPEVTQTPSHQVTQMGQEVILRCVPISNHLYFYWYRQILGQKVEFLVSFYNNEISEKSEIFDDQFSVERPDGSNFTLKIRSTKLEDSAMYFCASSGGPGEMDQETQYFGPGTRLLVL.

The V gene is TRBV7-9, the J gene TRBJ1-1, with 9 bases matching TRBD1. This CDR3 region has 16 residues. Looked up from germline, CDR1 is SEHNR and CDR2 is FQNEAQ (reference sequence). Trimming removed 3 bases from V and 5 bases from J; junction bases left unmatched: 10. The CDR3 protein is CASSLLGTGQGTEAFF. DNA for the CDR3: TGTGCCAGCAGCTTGCTTGGGACCGGACAGGGGACTGAAGCTTTCTTT.

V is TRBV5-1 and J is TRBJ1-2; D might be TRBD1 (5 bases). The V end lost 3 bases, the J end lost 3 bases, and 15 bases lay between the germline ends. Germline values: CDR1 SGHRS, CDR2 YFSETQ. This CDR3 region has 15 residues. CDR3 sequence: CASSWSHRKDYGYTF. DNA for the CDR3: TGCGCCAGCAGCTGGTCGCACAGGAAAGACTATGGCTACACCTTC.

The CDR3 is CASSRDGLSYEQYF. Here the CDR3 DNA reads TGTGCCAGCAGTCGGGACGGGCTCTCCTACGAGCAGTACTTC. The chain links TRBV6-2 or TRBV6-3 to TRBJ2-7; D tentatively reads TRBD1 or TRBD2 (5 bases each). The CDR3 runs to 14 residues. The V gene lost 5 bases and the J gene lost 0 bases, with 11 bases spanning the gap. CDR1 and CDR2 from the germline V gene are MNHEY and SVGEGT.

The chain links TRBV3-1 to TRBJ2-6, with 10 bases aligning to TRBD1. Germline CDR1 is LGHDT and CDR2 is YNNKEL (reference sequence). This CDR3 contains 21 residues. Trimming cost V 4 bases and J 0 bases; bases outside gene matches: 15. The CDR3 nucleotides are TGTGCCAGCAGCCCCTTGGGACAGGGGCGCTGGCCCTCCTCTGGGGCCAACGTCCTGACTTTC. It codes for CASSPLGQGRWPSSGANVLTF.

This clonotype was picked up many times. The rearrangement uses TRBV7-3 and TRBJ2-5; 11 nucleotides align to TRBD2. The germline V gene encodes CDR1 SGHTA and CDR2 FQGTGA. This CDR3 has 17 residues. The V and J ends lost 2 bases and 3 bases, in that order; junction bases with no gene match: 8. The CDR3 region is CASSLGMTSGEEETQYF. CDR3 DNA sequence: TGTGCCAGCAGCTTAGGGATGACTAGCGGGGAAGAAGAGACCCAGTACTTC.

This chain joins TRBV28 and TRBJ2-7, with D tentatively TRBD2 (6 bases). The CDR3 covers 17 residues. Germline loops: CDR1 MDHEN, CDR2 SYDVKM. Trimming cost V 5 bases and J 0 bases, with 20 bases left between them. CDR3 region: CASSPYYGEVPSYEQYF. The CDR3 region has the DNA TGTGCCAGCAGTCCTTATTATGGGGAGGTCCCCTCCTACGAGCAGTACTTC.

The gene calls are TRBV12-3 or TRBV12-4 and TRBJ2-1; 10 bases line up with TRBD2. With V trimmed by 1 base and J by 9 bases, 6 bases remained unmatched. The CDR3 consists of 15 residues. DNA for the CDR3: TGTGCCAGCAGTTTAGGAGCGGGGGGGCCAGGTGAGCAGTTCTTC. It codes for CASSLGAGGPGEQFF.

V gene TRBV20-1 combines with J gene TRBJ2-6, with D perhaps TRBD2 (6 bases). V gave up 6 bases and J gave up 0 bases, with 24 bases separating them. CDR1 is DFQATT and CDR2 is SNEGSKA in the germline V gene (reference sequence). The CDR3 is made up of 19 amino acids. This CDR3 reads CSAHSWRLAFSSGANVLTF. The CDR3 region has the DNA TGCAGTGCCCACAGTTGGCGGCTAGCGTTTAGCTCTGGGGCCAACGTCCTGACTTTC.

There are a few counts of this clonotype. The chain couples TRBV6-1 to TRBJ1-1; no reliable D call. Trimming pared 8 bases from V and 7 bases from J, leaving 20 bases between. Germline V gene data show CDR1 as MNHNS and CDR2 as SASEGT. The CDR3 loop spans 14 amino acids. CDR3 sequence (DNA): TGTGCCAGCTCTTTATGGGAAGGACCGAATGAAGCTTTCTTT. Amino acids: CASSLWEGPNEAFF.

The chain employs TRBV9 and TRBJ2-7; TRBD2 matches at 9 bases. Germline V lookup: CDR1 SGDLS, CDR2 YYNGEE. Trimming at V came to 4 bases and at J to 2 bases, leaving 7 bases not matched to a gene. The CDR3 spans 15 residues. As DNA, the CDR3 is TGTGCCAGCAGCCCAACTAGCGGGTTTGCCTACGAGCAGTACTTC. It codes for CASSPTSGFAYEQYF.

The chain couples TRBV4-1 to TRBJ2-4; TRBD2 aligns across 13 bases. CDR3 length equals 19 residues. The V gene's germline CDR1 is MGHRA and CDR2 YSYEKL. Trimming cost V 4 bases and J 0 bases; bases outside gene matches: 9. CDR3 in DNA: TGCGCCAGCAGCCGACCAAAGCGACTAGCGGGGGGAGCCAAAAACATTCAGTACTTC. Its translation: CASSRPKRLAGGAKNIQYF.

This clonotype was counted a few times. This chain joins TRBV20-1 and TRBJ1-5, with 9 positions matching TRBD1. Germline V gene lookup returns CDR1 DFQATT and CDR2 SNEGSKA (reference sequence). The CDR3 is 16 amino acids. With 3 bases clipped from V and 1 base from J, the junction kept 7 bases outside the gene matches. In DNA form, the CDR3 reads TGCAGTGCTAGGGACAGGGGATGGGGGAGCAATCAGCCCCAGCATTTT. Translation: CSARDRGWGSNQPQHF.

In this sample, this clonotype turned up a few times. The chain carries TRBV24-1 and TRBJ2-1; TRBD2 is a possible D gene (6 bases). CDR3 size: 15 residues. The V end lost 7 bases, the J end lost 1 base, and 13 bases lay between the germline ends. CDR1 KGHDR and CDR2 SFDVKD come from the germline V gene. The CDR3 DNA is TGTGCCACCAGCCCCCGACTAGATTCCTACAATGAGCAGTTCTTC. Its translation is CATSPRLDSYNEQFF.

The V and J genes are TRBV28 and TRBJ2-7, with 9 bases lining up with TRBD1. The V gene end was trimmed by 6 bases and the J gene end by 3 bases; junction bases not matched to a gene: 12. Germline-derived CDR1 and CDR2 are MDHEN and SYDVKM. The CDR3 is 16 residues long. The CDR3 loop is CASSDPGQGFYYEQYF. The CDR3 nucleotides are TGTGCCAGCAGCGACCCGGGACAGGGCTTCTACTACGAGCAGTACTTC. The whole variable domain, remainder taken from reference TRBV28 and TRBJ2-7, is DVKVTQSSRYLVKRTGEKVFLECVQDMDHENMFWYRQDPGLGLRLIYFSYDVKMKEKGDIPEGYSVSREKKERFSLILESASTNQTSMYLCASSDPGQGFYYEQYFGPGTRLTVT.

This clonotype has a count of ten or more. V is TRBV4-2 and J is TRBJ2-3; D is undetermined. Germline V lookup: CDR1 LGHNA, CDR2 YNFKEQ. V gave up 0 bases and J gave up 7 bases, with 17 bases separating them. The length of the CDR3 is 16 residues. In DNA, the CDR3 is TGTGCCAGCAGCCAAGAACTCATTTGGCCCCAGCATACGCAGTATTTT. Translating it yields CASSQELIWPQHTQYF.

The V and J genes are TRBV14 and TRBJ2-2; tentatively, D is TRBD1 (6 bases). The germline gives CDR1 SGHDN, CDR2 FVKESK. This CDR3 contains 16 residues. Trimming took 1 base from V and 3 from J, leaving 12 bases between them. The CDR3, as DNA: TGTGCCAGCAGCCAAGGCGACAGGTGGGACACCGGGGAGCTGTTTTTT. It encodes CASSQGDRWDTGELFF.

The CDR3 loop is CASSDLGGGTDTQYF. CDR3 nucleotide sequence: TGCGCCAGCAGTGATCTCGGGGGAGGTACAGATACGCAGTATTTT. The genes are TRBV10-2 and TRBJ2-3, with D possibly matching TRBD2 (6 bases). Trimming left V 3 bases short and J 3 bases short, with 13 bases between. Germline V gene lookup returns CDR1 WSHSY and CDR2 SAAADI. This CDR3 spans 15 amino acids.

CDR3 residues: CASTLGRGETQYF. The CDR3 DNA reads as TGTGCCAGCACTTTGGGGAGAGGAGAGACCCAGTACTTC. This sequence joins TRBV12-3 or TRBV12-4 and TRBJ2-5; perhaps TRBD2 as D (5 bases). The CDR3 loop spans 13 amino acids. The ends were cut back, 7 bases at V and 4 bases at J, with 13 bases in the middle.

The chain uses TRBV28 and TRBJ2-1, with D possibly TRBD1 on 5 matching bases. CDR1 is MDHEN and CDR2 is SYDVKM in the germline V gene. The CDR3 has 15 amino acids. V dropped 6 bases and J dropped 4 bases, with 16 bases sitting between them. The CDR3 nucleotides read TGTGCCAGCAGCGCCCCCCTCAGGGTGTACAATGAGCAGTTCTTC. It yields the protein CASSAPLRVYNEQFF. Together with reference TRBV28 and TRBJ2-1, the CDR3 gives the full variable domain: DVKVTQSSRYLVKRTGEKVFLECVQDMDHENMFWYRQDPGLGLRLIYFSYDVKMKEKGDIPEGYSVSREKKERFSLILESASTNQTSMYLCASSAPLRVYNEQFFGPGTRLTVL.

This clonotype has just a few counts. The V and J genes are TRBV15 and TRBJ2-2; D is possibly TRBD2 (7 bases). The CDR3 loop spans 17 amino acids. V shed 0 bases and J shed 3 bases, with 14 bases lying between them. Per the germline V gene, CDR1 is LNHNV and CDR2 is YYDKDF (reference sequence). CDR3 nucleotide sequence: TGTGCCACCAGCAGAGATGCAGGGGAGGGATACACCGGGGAGCTGTTTTTT. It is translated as CATSRDAGEGYTGELFF.

The CDR3: CASSEAELAGISTDTQYF. The DNA of the CDR3 is TGTGCCAGCAGTGAAGCAGAGCTAGCGGGGATCAGCACAGATACGCAGTATTTT. This rearrangement joins TRBV6-1 to TRBJ2-3; 9 nucleotides agree with TRBD2. V was pared by 0 bases and J by 0 bases, with 7 bases of the junction left unmatched. The CDR3 contains 18 residues. Germline CDR1 MNHNS, CDR2 SASEGT.

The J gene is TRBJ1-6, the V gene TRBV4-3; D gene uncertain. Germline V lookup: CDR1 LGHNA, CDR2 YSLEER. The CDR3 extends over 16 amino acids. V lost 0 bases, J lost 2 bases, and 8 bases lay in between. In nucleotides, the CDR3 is TGCGCCAGCAGCCAAGACGACGGAACCTATAATTCACCCCTCCACTTT. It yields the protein CASSQDDGTYNSPLHF.

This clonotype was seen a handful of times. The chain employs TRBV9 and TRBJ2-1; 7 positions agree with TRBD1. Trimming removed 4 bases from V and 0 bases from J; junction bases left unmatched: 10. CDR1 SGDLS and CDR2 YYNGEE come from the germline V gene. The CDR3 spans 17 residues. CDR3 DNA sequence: TGTGCCAGCAGCAAACTCAACAGGGGCTACTCCTACAATGAGCAGTTCTTC. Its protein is CASSKLNRGYSYNEQFF.